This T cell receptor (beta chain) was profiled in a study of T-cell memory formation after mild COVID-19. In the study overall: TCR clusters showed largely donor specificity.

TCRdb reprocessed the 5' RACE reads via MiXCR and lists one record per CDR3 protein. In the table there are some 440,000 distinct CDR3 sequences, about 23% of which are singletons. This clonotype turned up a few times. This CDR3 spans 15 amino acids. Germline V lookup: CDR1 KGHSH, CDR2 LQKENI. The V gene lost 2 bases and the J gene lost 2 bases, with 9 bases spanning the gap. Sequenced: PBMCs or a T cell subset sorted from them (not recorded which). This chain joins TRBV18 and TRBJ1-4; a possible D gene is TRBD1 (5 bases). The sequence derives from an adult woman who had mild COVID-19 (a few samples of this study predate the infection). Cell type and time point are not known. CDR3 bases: TGTGCCAGCTCACCAGGGGCGTCGACTAATGAAAAACTGTTTTTT. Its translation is CASSPGASTNEKLFF.